These 3 T cell receptor beta chains share one sample of origin, sequenced in a study of graft-versus-host responses after intestinal transplantation. Antigens for these TCRs are unknown. The repertoire was sequenced with immunoSEQ multiplex PCR; TCRdb's copy has only in-frame clones and lacks some. The table includes under 100,000 clones, 90% to 95% detected once. The sequencing here drew on unstimulated CD8+ T cells sorted from spleen or lymph node cells, taken before transplant. The receptor set was obtained from a human donor who was the organ donor for an intestinal transplant.

This clone was counted once. The chain recombines TRBV19 with TRBJ1-3; TRBD1 is a possible D gene (5 bases). CDR1 is LNHDA and CDR2 is SQIVND in the germline V gene (reference sequence). V was clipped by 5 bases and J by 0 bases, with 14 bases between them. The CDR3 runs to 16 residues. The CDR3 sequence is CASSPFARDSGNTIYF. Written as DNA, the CDR3 is TGTGCCAGTAGTCCCTTTGCCAGGGACTCTGGAAACACCATATATTTT.

The chain couples TRBV18 to TRBJ2-5; TRBD1 is a possible D gene (6 bases). Trimming pared 6 bases from V and 6 bases from J, leaving 23 bases between. The CDR3 loop spans 16 amino acids. Germline V gives CDR1 KGHSH, CDR2 LQKENI. The CDR3: CASSSVVFQDSKTQYF. CDR3 sequence (DNA): TGTGCCAGCTCCTCCGTTGTTTTTCAGGACAGTAAGACCCAGTACTTC.

The CDR3 reads CAISAIRTSGGYEQYF. CDR3 nucleotides: TGTGCCATCAGCGCAATACGGACTAGCGGGGGGTACGAGCAGTACTTC. The genes are TRBV10-3 and TRBJ2-7, with TRBD2 matching over 14 bases. Germline V gene data show CDR1 as ENHRY and CDR2 as SYGVKD. The J segment lost 4 bases and the V segment lost 6 bases, leaving 8 bases of the junction unmatched. The CDR3 consists of 16 residues.